The T cell receptor beta chain described here comes from a study of cytomegalovirus exposure and HLA in healthy donors. General study points: CMV serostatus was the only recorded immune exposure for donors.

PCR involved 60 Vbeta and 13 Jbeta primers. The protocol was immunoSEQ multiplex PCR, while the TCRdb copy is restricted to in-frame clones and leaves out a portion. Its clone listing holds some 75,000 clones. The germline V gene has CDR1 SGHNT and CDR2 YYREEE (reference sequence). The V gene lost 0 bases and the J gene lost 4 bases, with 22 bases spanning the gap. The CDR3 spans 18 residues. A note on this clone: Its antigen is not identified.

Sequenced sample: PBMCs. The sequence was obtained from a middle-aged man in good health and CMV-seronegative. V gene TRBV5-4 combines with J gene TRBJ1-2, with a possible D match to TRBD1 (6 bases). As DNA, the CDR3 is TGTGCCAGCAGCTTGGGATCCCCCTTGGGGGCGTCGGGCTATGGCTACACCTTC. Protein sequence: CASSLGSPLGASGYGYTF.